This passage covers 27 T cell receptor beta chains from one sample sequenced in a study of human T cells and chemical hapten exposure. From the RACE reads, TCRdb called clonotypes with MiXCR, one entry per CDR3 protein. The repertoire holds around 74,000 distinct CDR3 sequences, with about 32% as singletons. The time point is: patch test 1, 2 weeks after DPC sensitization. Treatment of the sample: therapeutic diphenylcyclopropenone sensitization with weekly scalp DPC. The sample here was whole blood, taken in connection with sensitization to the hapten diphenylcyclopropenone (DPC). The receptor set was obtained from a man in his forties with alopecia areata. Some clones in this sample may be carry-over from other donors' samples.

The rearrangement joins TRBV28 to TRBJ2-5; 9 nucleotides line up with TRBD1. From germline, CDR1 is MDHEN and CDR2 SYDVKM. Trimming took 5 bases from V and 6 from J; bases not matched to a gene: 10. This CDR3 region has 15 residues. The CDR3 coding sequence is TGTGCCAGCAGTCACACCGGGACAGGGAGCAAGACCCAGTACTTC. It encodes CASSHTGTGSKTQYF.

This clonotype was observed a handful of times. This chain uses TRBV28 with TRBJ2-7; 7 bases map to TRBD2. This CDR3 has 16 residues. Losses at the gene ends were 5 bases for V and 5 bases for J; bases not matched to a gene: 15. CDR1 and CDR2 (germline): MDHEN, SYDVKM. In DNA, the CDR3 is TGTGCCAGCAGTCCCCTCCCGAGCGGGAATGACCACGAGCAGTACTTC. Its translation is CASSPLPSGNDHEQYF.

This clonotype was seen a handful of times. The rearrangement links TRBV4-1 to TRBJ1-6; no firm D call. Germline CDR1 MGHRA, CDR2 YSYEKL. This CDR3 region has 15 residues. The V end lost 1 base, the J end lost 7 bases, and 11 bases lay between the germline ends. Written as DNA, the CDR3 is TGCGCCAGCAGCCAAGCCAATGCAGACAATTCACCCCTCCACTTT. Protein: CASSQANADNSPLHF.

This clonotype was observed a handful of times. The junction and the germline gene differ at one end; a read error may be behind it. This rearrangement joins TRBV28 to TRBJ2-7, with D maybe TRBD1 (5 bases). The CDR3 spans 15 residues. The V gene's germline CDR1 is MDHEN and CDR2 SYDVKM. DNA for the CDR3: TGTGCCAGCAGTTTAGATTCCAGGGTGGGCTACAAGCAGTACTTC. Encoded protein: CASSLDSRVGYKQYF.

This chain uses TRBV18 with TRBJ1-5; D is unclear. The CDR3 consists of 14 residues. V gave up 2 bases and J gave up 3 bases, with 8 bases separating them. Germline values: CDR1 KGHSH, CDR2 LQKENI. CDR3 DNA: TGTGCCAGCTCACCAGGGATAAACAATCAGCCCCAGCATTTT. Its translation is CASSPGINNQPQHF.

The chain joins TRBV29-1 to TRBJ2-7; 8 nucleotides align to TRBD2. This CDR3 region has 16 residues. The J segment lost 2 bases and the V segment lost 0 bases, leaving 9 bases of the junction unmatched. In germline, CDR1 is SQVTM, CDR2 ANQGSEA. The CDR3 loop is CSVEDLSSGKTYEQYF. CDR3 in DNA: TGCAGCGTTGAAGATCTAAGTAGCGGGAAAACCTACGAGCAGTACTTC.

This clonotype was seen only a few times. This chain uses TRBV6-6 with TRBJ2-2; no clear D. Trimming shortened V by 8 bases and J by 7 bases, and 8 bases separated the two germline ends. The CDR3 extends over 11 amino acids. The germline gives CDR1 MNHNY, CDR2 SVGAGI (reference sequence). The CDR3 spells CASGVGGELFF. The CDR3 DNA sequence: TGTGCCAGCGGAGTGGGCGGGGAGCTGTTTTTT.

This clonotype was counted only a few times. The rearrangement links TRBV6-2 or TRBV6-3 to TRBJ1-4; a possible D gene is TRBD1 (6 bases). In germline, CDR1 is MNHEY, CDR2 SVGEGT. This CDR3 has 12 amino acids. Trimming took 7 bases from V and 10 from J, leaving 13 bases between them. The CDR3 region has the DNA TGTGCCAGCACTACAGGGACGAGAAAACTGTTTTTT. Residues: CASTTGTRKLFF.

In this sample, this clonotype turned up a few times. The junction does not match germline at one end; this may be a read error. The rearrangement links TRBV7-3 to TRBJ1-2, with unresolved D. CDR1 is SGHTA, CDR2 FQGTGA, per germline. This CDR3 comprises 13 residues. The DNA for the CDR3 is TGTGCCAGCAGCTTAACGCCAAGGACCCACCAACTCTTC. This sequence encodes CASSLTPRTHQLF.

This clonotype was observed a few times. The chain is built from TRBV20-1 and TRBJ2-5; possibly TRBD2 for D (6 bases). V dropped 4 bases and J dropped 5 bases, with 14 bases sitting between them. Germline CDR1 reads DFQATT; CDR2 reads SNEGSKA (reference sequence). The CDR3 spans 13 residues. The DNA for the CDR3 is TGCAGTGCTATTAGCGGCGTCAGGGAGACCCAGTACTTC. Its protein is CSAISGVRETQYF.

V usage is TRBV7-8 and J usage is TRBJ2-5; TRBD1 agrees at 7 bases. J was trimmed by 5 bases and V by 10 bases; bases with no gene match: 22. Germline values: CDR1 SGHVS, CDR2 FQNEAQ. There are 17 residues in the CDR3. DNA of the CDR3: TGTGCCACCTCACTATTCTCCGCCAGGGGGAGTGGGGAGACCCAGTACTTC. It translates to CATSLFSARGSGETQYF.

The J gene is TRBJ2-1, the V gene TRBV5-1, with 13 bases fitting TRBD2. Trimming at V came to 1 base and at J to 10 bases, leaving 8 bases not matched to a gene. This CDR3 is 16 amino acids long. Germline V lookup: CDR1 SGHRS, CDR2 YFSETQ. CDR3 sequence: CASSLKLAGGPQEQFF. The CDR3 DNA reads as TGCGCCAGCAGCTTGAAACTAGCGGGAGGGCCACAGGAGCAGTTCTTC.

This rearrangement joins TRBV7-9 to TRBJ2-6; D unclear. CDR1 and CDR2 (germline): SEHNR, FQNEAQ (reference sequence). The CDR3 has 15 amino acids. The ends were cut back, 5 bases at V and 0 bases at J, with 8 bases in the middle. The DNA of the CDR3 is TGTGCCAGCAGCGAAGCTAGCTCTGGGGCCAACGTCCTGACTTTC. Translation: CASSEASSGANVLTF.

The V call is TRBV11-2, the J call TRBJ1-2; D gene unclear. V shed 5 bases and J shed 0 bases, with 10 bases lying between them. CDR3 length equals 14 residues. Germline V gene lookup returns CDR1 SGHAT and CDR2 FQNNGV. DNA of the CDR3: TGTGCCAGCAGCGAACCTGCCGCTAACTATGGCTACACCTTC. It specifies CASSEPAANYGYTF.

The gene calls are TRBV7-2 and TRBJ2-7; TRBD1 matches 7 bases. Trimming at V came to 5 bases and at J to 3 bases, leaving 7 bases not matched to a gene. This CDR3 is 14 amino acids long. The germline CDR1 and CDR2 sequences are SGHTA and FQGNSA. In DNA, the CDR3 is TGTGCCAGCAGCAACCGGGACAGAAACTACGAGCAGTACTTC. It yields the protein CASSNRDRNYEQYF.

CDR3 sequence (DNA): TGTGCCTGGAGCCAGAAAAGGAGTGACACTGAAGCTTTCTTT. It codes for CAWSQKRSDTEAFF. The gene calls are TRBV30 and TRBJ1-1; no firm D call. V gave up 3 bases and J gave up 3 bases, with 14 bases separating them. The germline V gene has CDR1 GTSNPN and CDR2 SVGIG (reference sequence). There are 14 residues in the CDR3. Full variable domain (rest looked up from reference TRBV30 and TRBJ1-1): SQTIHQWPATLVQPVGSPLSLECTVEGTSNPNLYWYRQAAGRGLQLLFYSVGIGQISSEVPQNLSASRPQDRQFILSSKKLLLSDSGFYLCAWSQKRSDTEAFFGQGTRLTVV.

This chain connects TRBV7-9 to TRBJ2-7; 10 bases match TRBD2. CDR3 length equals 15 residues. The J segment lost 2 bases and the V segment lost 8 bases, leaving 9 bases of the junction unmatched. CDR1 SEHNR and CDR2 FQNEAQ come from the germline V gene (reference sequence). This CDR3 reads CASSRTSGTPYEQYF. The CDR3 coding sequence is TGTGCCAGCTCGAGGACTAGCGGTACCCCCTACGAGCAGTACTTC.

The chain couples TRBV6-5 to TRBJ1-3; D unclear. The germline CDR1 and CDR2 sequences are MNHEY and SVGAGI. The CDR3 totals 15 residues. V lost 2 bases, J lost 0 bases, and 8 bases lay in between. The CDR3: CASSYKGTSGNTIYF. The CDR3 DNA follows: TGTGCCAGCAGTTACAAGGGTACCTCTGGAAACACCATATATTTT.

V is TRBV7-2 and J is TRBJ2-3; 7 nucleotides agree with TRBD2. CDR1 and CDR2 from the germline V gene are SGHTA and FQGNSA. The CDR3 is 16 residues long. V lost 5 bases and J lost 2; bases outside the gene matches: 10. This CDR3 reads CASSPLAGVATDTQYF. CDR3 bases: TGTGCCAGCAGCCCACTGGCGGGAGTAGCCACAGATACGCAGTATTTT. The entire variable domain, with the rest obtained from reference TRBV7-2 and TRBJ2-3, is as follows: GAGVSQSPSNKVTEKGKDVELRCDPISGHTALYWYRQSLGQGLEFLIYFQGNSAPDKSGLPSDRFSAERTGGSVSTLTIQRTQQEDSAVYLCASSPLAGVATDTQYFGPGTRLTVL.

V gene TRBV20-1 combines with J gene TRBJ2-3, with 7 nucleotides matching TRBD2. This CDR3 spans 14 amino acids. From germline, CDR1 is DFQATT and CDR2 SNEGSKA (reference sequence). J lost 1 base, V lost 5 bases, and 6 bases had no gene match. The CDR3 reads CSAPTGGRTDTQYF. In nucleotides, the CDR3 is TGCAGTGCTCCAACGGGAGGCCGCACAGATACGCAGTATTTT.

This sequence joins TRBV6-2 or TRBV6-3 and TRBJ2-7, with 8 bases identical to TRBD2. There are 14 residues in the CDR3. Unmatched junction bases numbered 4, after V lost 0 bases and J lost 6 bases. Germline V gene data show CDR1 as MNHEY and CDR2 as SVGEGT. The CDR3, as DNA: TGTGCCAGCAGTTACTCGGAGAGCGGGAGCGAGCAGTACTTC. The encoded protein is CASSYSESGSEQYF.

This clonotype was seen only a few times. In nucleotides, the CDR3 is TGTGCCAGCAGTGAAGGACGGCCCGGCAATCAGCCCCAGCATTTT. It specifies CASSEGRPGNQPQHF. V gene TRBV27 combines with J gene TRBJ1-5; D ambiguous. CDR1 is MNHEY and CDR2 is SMNVEV in the germline V gene (reference sequence). Trimming stripped 5 bases from V and 2 bases from J, with 13 bases between. CDR3 length: 15 residues.

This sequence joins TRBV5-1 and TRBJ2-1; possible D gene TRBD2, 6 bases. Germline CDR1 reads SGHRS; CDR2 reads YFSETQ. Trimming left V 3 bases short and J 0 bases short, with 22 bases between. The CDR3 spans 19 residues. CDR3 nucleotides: TGCGCCAGCAGCTGGGGGACCAGGTATAGCGGCCTCTCCTACAATGAGCAGTTCTTC. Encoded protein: CASSWGTRYSGLSYNEQFF.

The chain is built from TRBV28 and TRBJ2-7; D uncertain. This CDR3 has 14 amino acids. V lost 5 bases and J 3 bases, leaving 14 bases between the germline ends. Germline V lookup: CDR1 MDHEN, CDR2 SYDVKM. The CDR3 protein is CASSQVLRSYEQYF. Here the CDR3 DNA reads TGTGCCAGCAGTCAGGTTTTAAGAAGCTACGAGCAGTACTTC.

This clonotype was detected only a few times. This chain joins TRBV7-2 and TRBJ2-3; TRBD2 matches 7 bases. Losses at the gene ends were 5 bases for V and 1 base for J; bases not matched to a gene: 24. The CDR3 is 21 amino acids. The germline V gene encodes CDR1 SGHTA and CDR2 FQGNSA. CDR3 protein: CASSPRRTRKGITFRTDTQYF. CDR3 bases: TGTGCCAGCAGCCCCCGTAGGACTAGGAAGGGAATCACATTCCGCACAGATACGCAGTATTTT. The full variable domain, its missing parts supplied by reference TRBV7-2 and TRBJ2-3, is GAGVSQSPSNKVTEKGKDVELRCDPISGHTALYWYRQSLGQGLEFLIYFQGNSAPDKSGLPSDRFSAERTGGSVSTLTIQRTQQEDSAVYLCASSPRRTRKGITFRTDTQYFGPGTRLTVL.

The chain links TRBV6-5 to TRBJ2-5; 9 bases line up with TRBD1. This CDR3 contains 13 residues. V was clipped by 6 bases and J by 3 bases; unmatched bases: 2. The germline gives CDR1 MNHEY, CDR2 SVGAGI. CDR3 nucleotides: TGTGCCAGCAGGCGGACAGGGGAAGAGACCCAGTACTTC. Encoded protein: CASRRTGEETQYF.

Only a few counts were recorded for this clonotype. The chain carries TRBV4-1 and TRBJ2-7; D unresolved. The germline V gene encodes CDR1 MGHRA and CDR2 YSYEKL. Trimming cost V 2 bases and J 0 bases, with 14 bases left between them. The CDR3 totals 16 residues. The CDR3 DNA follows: TGCGCCAGCAGCCAAAGAGCCGGCCCTAGCTCCTACGAGCAGTACTTC. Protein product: CASSQRAGPSSYEQYF.